This TCR beta chain was sequenced in a study of Graves' ophthalmopathy and Graves' hyperthyroidism (dated by TCRdb to 2017 to 2018). Regarding the complete study: Peripheral blood samples were taken at the time of initial diagnosis, before any treatment was given. To tell Graves' ophthalmopathy apart from Graves' hyperthyroidism, and to predict which patients would progress to ophthalmopathy, the study relied on TCR beta repertoire signatures. In total, some 140 blood samples were TCR-sequenced: some 43 ophthalmopathy, some 75 hyperthyroidism and 17 hyperthyroidism-to-ophthalmopathy patients. A discovery set of about a hundred patients (about 45 ophthalmopathy, around 57 stable hyperthyroidism) was enrolled to explore V-J signatures distinguishing ophthalmopathy from hyperthyroidism. An independent validation cohort was composed of around 19 hyperthyroidism patients and around 16 patients who later progressed from hyperthyroidism to ophthalmopathy. In roughly 6 hyperthyroidism patients, T-cell repertoires of thyroid tissue and blood were compared. Following sample collection, hyperthyroidism patients were given methimazole at a starting dose of 30 mg daily, and ophthalmopathy patients were given high-dose intravenous methylprednisolone. The approximately 100 discovery patients were divided at random into training and test sets in a 7:3 ratio. Results and caveats for the whole study, not just this receptor: The 13-signature model separated ophthalmopathy from stable hyperthyroidism with 85% to 90% sensitivity and about 81% specificity in cross-validation, and 80%/75% in the test set. Most of the expanded thyroid clonotypes with a frequency above 0.001 were also detected in blood, and it was suggested that the thyroid immune response may be reflected by blood repertoires. In validation, the model predicted ophthalmopathy progression with 55% to 71% sensitivity and roughly 72% specificity; roughly 12 predicted patients were CT-confirmed with GO in a median of 6.5 months. Sample size was not predetermined statistically, and investigators were not blinded to group allocation.

TCR beta CDR3 regions were amplified from RNA transcripts for repertoire sequencing. HTBI primers and the Qiagen OneStep RT-PCR kit were used in a first-round RT-PCR, which was followed by a second-round multiplex PCR, size selection and purification. Libraries were sequenced on an Illumina HiSeq2000 using paired-end 100 bp reads. The published analysis was carried out like this. SOAPnuke was used to process the reads, removing any read that contained adapters or uncalled bases, had a mean Phred below 15, or lacked an exact match to the constant primer or identifier. High-quality paired reads were merged with COPE v1.2.5. Each unique nucleotide sequence was treated as a clonotype, and MiTCR v1.1 was used to align the clonotypes to the IMGT TRB V, D and J references. Only V-J combinations with frequency above 0.0001 were analysed, covering around 99% of repertoires. For each V-J combination, a TCR clonal expansion and chaos score was defined as F50 clonal expansion divided by the chaos observed in the TCRdist matrix. Welch's t-statistics and random forest were used to reduce features to about a dozen V-J combinations, which were fed into a naive Bayes classifier. The similarity between thyroid and blood repertoires was quantified using the Morisita-Horn index. TCRdb took the public reads, trimmed them with fastp at Q25, ran MiXCR for clone calling and kept in-frame beta chains. Identical CDR3 proteins give one entry, which carries the most common genes and DNA. The V and J calls and clone size come from TCRdb's table, not from the authors' own analysis. The sample has about 220,000 distinct CDR3 sequences on record, about 22% of them singletons. Of the sample, about 46% is held by the ten largest clones.

As encoded in the germline V gene (reference sequence), CDR1 is DFQATT while CDR2 is SNEGSKA. The CDR3 measures 10 amino acids from cysteine to phenylalanine. Solely the CDR3 DNA is kept, with 30 bases framed from the first base. This clonotype was detected many times. Its antigen is currently not known. The junction differs from germline at one of its ends, possibly a read error. Patients with ophthalmopathy had moderately to severely active disease, with a Clinical Activity Score of 3 or more, a NOSPECS grade of 4 or more, and a disease duration of less than 3 months. Patients with other autoimmune diseases, uncontrolled infections, pregnancy or lactation were excluded from the study. Diagnosis was based on clinical symptoms, serum thyroxine, TRAb, thyroid ultrasound and orbital computed tomography. Ficoll-Paque density gradient centrifugation was used to isolate PBMCs from 9.5 to 10 ml of fresh peripheral blood. Total RNA was extracted using Trizol reagent, and RNA quality was checked on an Agilent 2100 Bioanalyzer.

The sample consisted of peripheral blood. The sequence links TRBV20-1 to TRBJ2-6, with a weak D call of TRBD1 (6 bases match). The sequence was obtained from a woman in her fifties or sixties with Graves' ophthalmopathy. Donor details come from another sample of the same person, matched by shared clones. The CDR3 has the sequence CSASQTGSSF. The DNA is TGCAGTGCTAGTCAGACAGGCTCTAGTTTC.